Listed here is a single T cell receptor beta chain. This CDR3 is 15 amino acids long. Per the germline V gene, CDR1 is SGHTA and CDR2 is FQGNSA. Trimming removed 5 bases from V and 1 base from J, with 13 bases in between. This specimen comes from a study of identifying expanded T cells in peripheral blood. Sequencing was performed with immunoSEQ multiplex PCR; in TCRdb, only in-frame clones are kept and a portion is missing. Here the sample spans 50,000 or so clones, roughly nine tenths being singletons. V is TRBV7-2 and J is TRBJ2-3; D remains unclear. The sample taken for sequencing was blood. The source is a person aged 18 to 70 in good health. CDR3 sequence reads: CASSREPGRTDTQYF. In DNA, the CDR3 is TGTGCCAGCAGCCGAGAGCCCGGGCGCACAGATACGCAGTATTTT.